Presented here are 18 T cell receptor beta chains from one specimen sequenced in a study of T cell clonotyping in hematopoietic cell transplantation. Noted time point: recipient sample about 28 days before transplant, after cytoreduction. Clones were sequenced by immunoSEQ multiplex PCR, and TCRdb holds only the in-frame ones, with some missing. This sample has some 19,000 clones, with 60% to 85% found just once. The sequenced sample was peripheral blood mononuclear cells, obtained before stem cell transplant. These receptors came from a man between 60 and 75 years old with acute myeloid leukemia. Some clones in this sample may be carry-over from other donors' samples.

The CDR3 DNA follows: TGTGCCAGCAGCTTAGACAGGGGGAAAGATACGCAGTATTTT. As protein: CASSLDRGKDTQYF. The gene calls are TRBV7-3 and TRBJ2-3, with 9 bases matching TRBD1. This CDR3 has 14 amino acids. Germline V CDR1 and CDR2: SGHTA, FQGTGA. The ends lost 2 bases at V and 5 bases at J; junction bases unmatched: 2.

A single count supports this clone. The chain has TRBV5-6 and TRBJ1-5, with a possible D match to TRBD1 (6 bases). V lost 5 bases and J 4 bases, leaving 16 bases between the germline ends. Germline values: CDR1 SGHDT, CDR2 YYEEEE. CDR3 length: 15 amino acids. The CDR3 coding sequence is TGTGCCAGCAGATTCTGGGGGGCTGTGAATCAGCCCCAGCATTTT. This codes for CASRFWGAVNQPQHF.

The V call is TRBV6-5, the J call TRBJ1-6; tentatively, D is TRBD1 (5 bases). Trimming took 0 bases from V and 10 from J, leaving 13 bases between them. Germline V gene data show CDR1 as MNHEY and CDR2 as SVGAGI. The CDR3 runs to 15 residues. The CDR3 region has the DNA TGTGCCAGCAGTTACTCGAAGGGGATACGATCACCCCTCCACTTT. Amino acid sequence: CASSYSKGIRSPLHF.

The chain has TRBV12-5 and TRBJ2-7; TRBD2 agrees at 8 bases. The ends lost 2 bases at V and 4 bases at J; junction bases unmatched: 7. The CDR3 spans 15 residues. Germline V gene data show CDR1 as LGHNT and CDR2 as FRNRAP. The CDR3 loop reads CASGLLIAGPYEQYF. The DNA for the CDR3 is TGTGCTAGTGGTTTGCTAATAGCGGGACCATACGAGCAGTACTTC.

In its sample, this clone was seen a few times. This chain links TRBV5-4 with TRBJ1-1; tentative D call: TRBD1 (6 bases). CDR1 SGHNT and CDR2 YYREEE come from the germline V gene (reference sequence). The CDR3 sequence is 11 residues long. V was trimmed by 5 bases and J by 6 bases, leaving 8 bases between them. The CDR3 protein is CASRTGPEAFF. CDR3 bases: TGTGCCAGCAGGACAGGTCCTGAAGCTTTCTTT.

The V gene is TRBV4-2, the J gene TRBJ2-3; D not resolved. V was shortened by 0 bases and J by 8 bases, with 9 bases between the two germline ends. There are 13 residues in the CDR3. CDR1 and CDR2 (germline): LGHNA, YNFKEQ. The CDR3 DNA reads as TGTGCCAGCAGCCAAGATCTATTTGGTACGCAGTATTTT. Its protein is CASSQDLFGTQYF.

The chain couples TRBV21-1 to TRBJ1-1; the DNA was not compared with TRBD1, the D call given in the table. TRBV21-1 is recorded as a pseudogene. The CDR3 covers 15 residues. This CDR3 reads CASSPRQGGNTEAFF. The CDR3 region has the DNA TGTGCCAGCAGCCCCCGACAGGGTGGGAACACTGAAGCTTTCTTT.

This rearrangement joins TRBV19 to TRBJ2-7, with a possible D match to TRBD2 (5 bases). Germline lookup yields CDR1 LNHDA and CDR2 SQIVND (reference sequence). The V and J ends lost 5 bases and 0 bases respectively, with 11 bases between them. The CDR3 has 14 residues. CDR3 in amino acids: CASSVKGSSYEQYF. The CDR3 DNA is TGTGCCAGTAGTGTTAAAGGGAGCTCCTACGAGCAGTACTTC.

This clone was recorded a few times. The V call is TRBV7-9, the J call TRBJ1-4; D is undetermined. Germline V gives CDR1 SEHNR, CDR2 FQNEAQ (reference sequence). This CDR3 region has 12 residues. Trimming removed 7 bases at V and 3 bases at J, with 6 bases between. The CDR3 is CASNNPNEKLFF. DNA for the CDR3: TGTGCCAGCAACAATCCTAATGAAAAACTGTTTTTT. Drawing the rest from reference TRBV7-9 and TRBJ1-4, the complete variable domain is DTGVSQNPRHKITKRGQNVTFRCDPISEHNRLYWYRQTLGQGPEFLTYFQNEAQLEKSRLLSDRFSAERPKGSFSTLEIQRTEQGDSAMYLCASNNPNEKLFFGSGTQLSVL.

This clone came up a few times. The genes are TRBV30 and TRBJ1-2; the match to TRBD1 covers 7 bases. CDR3 length: 12 residues. Germline V gene lookup returns CDR1 GTSNPN and CDR2 SVGIG (reference sequence). CDR3 residues: CARDSRGYGYTF. The DNA for the CDR3 is TGTGCAAGGGACAGCCGGGGGTATGGCTACACCTTC.

V gene TRBV4-3 combines with J gene TRBJ1-1; weak D call: TRBD1 (6 bases). The CDR3 is 16 residues long. Germline CDR1 is LGHNA and CDR2 is YSLEER. V lost 1 base to trimming and J lost 0 bases, with 12 bases between them. In DNA, the CDR3 is TGCGCCAGCAGCCAAGTCACGGGGGCCATGAACACTGAAGCTTTCTTT. Translated: CASSQVTGAMNTEAFF.

The chain uses TRBV28 and TRBJ2-7; possible D gene TRBD1, 6 bases. Trimming took off 7 bases at V and 2 bases at J, with 12 bases between the two ends. CDR1 is MDHEN, CDR2 SYDVKM, per germline. The CDR3 runs to 13 residues. The CDR3: CASTLTGPYEQYF. The CDR3 bases are TGTGCCAGCACCCTGACAGGCCCCTACGAGCAGTACTTC.

The chain joins TRBV6-4 to TRBJ1-2; no clear D. CDR3 length: 15 residues. V lost 2 bases, J lost 5 bases, and 15 bases lay in between. Germline lookup yields CDR1 MRHNA and CDR2 SNTAGT. CDR3 in DNA: TGTGCCAGCAGTGACGGGGAAGCGGGGAGATATGGCTACACCTTC. It encodes CASSDGEAGRYGYTF.

V and J are TRBV4-3 and TRBJ2-1, with no clear D. Trimming cost V 0 bases and J 0 bases, with 9 bases left between them. This CDR3 has 16 residues. Germline values: CDR1 LGHNA, CDR2 YSLEER. CDR3: CASSQDAPPSYNEQFF. The CDR3 DNA follows: TGCGCCAGCAGCCAAGACGCCCCCCCCTCCTACAATGAGCAGTTCTTC.

The chain uses TRBV9 and TRBJ1-3, with D perhaps TRBD1 (6 bases). This CDR3 has 16 residues. Germline-derived CDR1 and CDR2 are SGDLS and YYNGEE. Trimming took 0 bases from V and 1 from J, leaving 11 bases between them. The CDR3 loop is CASSVDAGASGNTIYF. CDR3 coding DNA: TGTGCCAGCAGCGTAGATGCAGGGGCATCTGGAAACACCATATATTTT.

The chain links TRBV7-2 to TRBJ2-7; D may match TRBD1 or TRBD2 (6 bases each). The germline V and J ends were trimmed by 0 bases and 0 bases, with 9 bases remaining between them. CDR3 size: 15 residues. Germline assignment: CDR1 SGHTA and CDR2 FQGNSA. CDR3 nucleotides: TGTGCCAGCAGCTTAGCAGGGGGGAACTCCTACGAGCAGTACTTC. Protein: CASSLAGGNSYEQYF.

The J gene is TRBJ1-6, the V gene TRBV9; D remains ambiguous. Trimming stripped 3 bases from V and 3 bases from J, with 10 bases between. Germline CDR1 is SGDLS and CDR2 is YYNGEE. This CDR3 has 15 amino acids. CDR3 in amino acids: CASSAGEVYNSPLHF. CDR3 DNA: TGTGCCAGCAGCGCCGGGGAAGTCTATAATTCACCCCTCCACTTT.

This clone was observed a handful of times. The V call is TRBV19, the J call TRBJ1-1; unclear D gene. Looked up from germline, CDR1 is LNHDA and CDR2 is SQIVND (reference sequence). The CDR3 contains 14 residues. V was clipped by 3 bases and J by 1 base, with 9 bases between them. The CDR3 sequence: CASSIFRRNTEAFF. The CDR3 DNA is TGTGCCAGTAGTATCTTCAGGAGGAACACTGAAGCTTTCTTT.